Listed here are 31 T cell receptor beta chains from one sample, sequenced in a study of blood T cells in healthy people across ages. A J-beta primer mix and a sample-barcoded 5' primer were used in a second PCR of about 7 to 11 cycles. TCRdb fed the 5' RACE reads into MiXCR, producing one record per CDR3 protein. Among about 1.4 million distinct CDR3 sequences listed, approximately 59% were seen once. The sequenced sample was blood. The receptors originated from a young man in good health.

The gene calls are TRBV27 and TRBJ2-5; D could derive from TRBD1 or TRBD2 (5 bases each). This CDR3 is 21 amino acids long. The germline V and J ends were trimmed by 5 bases and 1 base, with 32 bases remaining between them. Germline V CDR1 and CDR2: MNHEY, SMNVEV (reference sequence). The CDR3 loop reads CASSLLLRPGPTTPFQETQYF. CDR3 DNA: TGTGCCAGCAGTCTGCTCCTCAGACCGGGACCCACAACGCCATTCCAAGAGACCCAGTACTTC.

This rearrangement joins TRBV7-9 to TRBJ1-2; D remains ambiguous. The germline V gene has CDR1 SEHNR and CDR2 FQNEAQ (reference sequence). CDR3 length: 12 residues. V was shortened by 7 bases and J by 7 bases, with 13 bases between the two germline ends. This CDR3 reads CASTSRYGGYTF. CDR3 bases: TGTGCCAGCACCTCTAGATACGGTGGCTACACCTTC.

This clonotype has only one observation. In nucleotides, the CDR3 is TGCGCCAGCAGCCATCCTCGGGGCGAGCAGTTCTTC. As protein: CASSHPRGEQFF. The rearrangement uses TRBV4-1 and TRBJ2-1; D possibly uses TRBD1 or TRBD2 (5 bases each). The CDR3 sequence is 12 residues long. CDR1 MGHRA and CDR2 YSYEKL come from the germline V gene. V shed 3 bases and J shed 10 bases, with 10 bases lying between them.

The count of this clonotype is one. The chain employs TRBV11-2 and TRBJ2-1; TRBD2 matches 10 bases. The closer fit of TRBJ2-7 to the DNA end suggests the J call may be wrong. Germline lookup yields CDR1 SGHAT and CDR2 FQNNGV. This CDR3 region has 17 residues. The chain's CDR3 is CASSLSPAGGPYNEQYF. In DNA, the CDR3 is TGTGCCAGCAGCTTATCCCCAGCGGGAGGGCCCTACAATGAGCAGTACTTC.

This clonotype has just one count. The genes are TRBV21-1 and TRBJ2-5; the table calls TRBD1, which could not be checked here. TRBV21-1 is reported as a pseudogene. CDR3 size: 14 residues. The CDR3 DNA sequence: TGTGCCAGCAGAAGGGCGGACAGACAAGAGACCCAGTACTTC. Translating gives CASRRADRQETQYF.

The chain has TRBV9 and TRBJ2-5, with no clear D. The DNA end is more similar to TRBJ2-7, so the J call may be wrong. The CDR3 is made up of 16 amino acids. CDR1 and CDR2 (germline): SGDLS, YYNGEE. The CDR3 sequence is CASSVAAYPSSYEQYF. CDR3 nucleotides: TGTGCCAGCAGCGTAGCTGCTTACCCCTCCTCCTACGAGCAGTACTTC.

As concerns this clonotype: Without the conserved terminal phenylalanine or tryptophan, this CDR3 likely stems from a read error. CDR3 protein: CSASTGLAEAQYL. CDR3 sequence (DNA): TGCAGTGCTAGCACGGGACTAGCGGAAGCCCAGTACTTA. The chain couples TRBV20-1 to TRBJ2-7, with 11 bases that match TRBD2. The junction had 8 bases not matched to a gene; V was cut back by 3 bases and J by 10 bases. The CDR3 runs 13 residues. CDR1 and CDR2 (germline): DFQATT, SNEGSKA (reference sequence).

With regard to this clonotype: Here the CDR3 omits its conserved ending phenylalanine or tryptophan, so a read error is the likely source. The chain carries TRBV11-2 and TRBJ2-1; D unclear. This CDR3 region has 14 residues. Germline V CDR1 and CDR2: SGHAT, FQNNGV. Trimming took off 1 base at V and 7 bases at J, with 11 bases between the two ends. The CDR3 spells CASSLGPETNEQFL. The CDR3 DNA follows: TGTGCCAGCAGCTTAGGGCCCGAGACGAATGAGCAGTTCTTA.

This clonotype was seen only a few times. This chain links TRBV4-1 with TRBJ2-7; D is possibly TRBD2 (6 bases). The CDR3 totals 13 residues. Germline loops: CDR1 MGHRA, CDR2 YSYEKL. V was trimmed by 3 bases and J by 1 base, leaving 7 bases between them. In nucleotides, the CDR3 is TGCGCCAGCAGCCACCGGGAGTCCTACGAGCAGTACTTC. Protein: CASSHRESYEQYF.

This clonotype was seen once. J is TRBJ2-1 and V is TRBV11-3, with 8 bases matching TRBD1. Per germline, CDR1 SGHNT and CDR2 YENEEA. V lost 5 bases, J lost 0 bases, and 6 bases stayed unmatched. This CDR3 has 16 residues. This CDR3 reads CASSPGGVSSYNEQFF. Here the CDR3 DNA reads TGTGCCAGCAGCCCAGGGGGCGTGAGCTCCTACAATGAGCAGTTCTTC.

V gene TRBV7-9 combines with J gene TRBJ1-5; 7 bases are a match to TRBD1. Losses at the gene ends were 8 bases for V and 5 bases for J; bases not matched to a gene: 3. Germline V gives CDR1 SEHNR, CDR2 FQNEAQ (reference sequence). This CDR3 region has 12 residues. The CDR3 protein is CASGDSHQPQHF. The CDR3 DNA sequence: TGTGCCAGCGGGGACAGTCATCAGCCCCAGCATTTT.

This clonotype has just one count. This chain joins TRBV4-1 and TRBJ2-5; D not resolved. The germline V and J ends were trimmed by 1 base and 4 bases, with 13 bases remaining between them. The germline gives CDR1 MGHRA, CDR2 YSYEKL. The CDR3 covers 15 residues. CDR3 sequence (DNA): TGCGCCAGCAGCCAAGGTCGGATCCGGCTAGAGACCCAGTACTTC. Its translation is CASSQGRIRLETQYF.

J is TRBJ2-3 and V is TRBV7-6, with 7 nucleotides matching TRBD2. The germline gives CDR1 SGHVS, CDR2 FNYEAQ. The V and J ends lost 3 bases and 4 bases, in that order; junction bases with no gene match: 4. CDR3 length: 14 residues. The CDR3 DNA is TGTGCCAGCAGCTTGGACGGACTAGCAGATACGCAGTATTTT. It translates to CASSLDGLADTQYF. The whole variable domain, filled in from reference TRBV7-6 and TRBJ2-3, reads GAGVSQSPRYKVTKRGQDVALRCDPISGHVSLYWYRQALGQGPEFLTYFNYEAQQDKSGLPNDRFSAERPEGSISTLTIQRTEQRDSAMYRCASSLDGLADTQYFGPGTRLTVL.

The chain joins TRBV4-1 to TRBJ1-6; 8 nucleotides agree with TRBD1. After removal of 3 bases from V and 10 bases from J, the junction contained 8 bases not matched to a gene. Germline V gene lookup returns CDR1 MGHRA and CDR2 YSYEKL. The CDR3 spans 15 residues. CDR3 in amino acids: CASSQELTGVSPLHF. The CDR3 coding sequence is TGCGCCAGCAGCCAGGAACTGACAGGGGTGTCACCCCTCCACTTT.

The V call is TRBV9, the J call TRBJ2-5; no reliable D call. The germline CDR1 and CDR2 sequences are SGDLS and YYNGEE. Trimming cost V 1 base and J 1 base, with 8 bases left between them. The CDR3 loop spans 14 amino acids. DNA of the CDR3: TGTGCCAGCAGCGTAAGTGGGTTCCAAGAGACCCAGTACTTC. This sequence encodes CASSVSGFQETQYF.

The J gene is TRBJ2-2, the V gene TRBV29-1; D may be TRBD1 or TRBD2 (5 bases each). Germline V gives CDR1 SQVTM, CDR2 ANQGSEA. V lost 6 bases and J 4 bases, leaving 9 bases between the germline ends. This CDR3 has 12 residues. The DNA for the CDR3 is TGCAGCGTCCCGGGGACCACCGGGGAGCTGTTTTTT. It encodes CSVPGTTGELFF.

This clonotype was counted at least ten times. This chain links TRBV3-1 with TRBJ2-7, with D unclear. The CDR3 loop spans 14 amino acids. V lost 0 bases and J 3 bases, leaving 9 bases between the germline ends. The germline V gene encodes CDR1 LGHDT and CDR2 YNNKEL (reference sequence). CDR3 DNA: TGTGCCAGCAGCCAAGATAACGGTTACTACGAGCAGTACTTC. Its translation is CASSQDNGYYEQYF.

This clonotype was detected only a few times. The V and J genes are TRBV20-1 and TRBJ2-1; 9 positions match TRBD1. The germline V gene encodes CDR1 DFQATT and CDR2 SNEGSKA (reference sequence). The CDR3 is 15 residues long. Trimming at V came to 3 bases and at J to 2 bases, leaving 5 bases not matched to a gene. The CDR3 sequence: CSARDRDRAYNEQFF. The CDR3 DNA reads TGCAGTGCTAGGGACCGGGACAGGGCCTACAATGAGCAGTTCTTC.

V and J are TRBV30 and TRBJ1-6; D gene unclear. The ends were cut back, 6 bases at V and 0 bases at J, with 6 bases in the middle. Germline V gene lookup returns CDR1 GTSNPN and CDR2 SVGIG (reference sequence). The CDR3 contains 13 residues. The CDR3 loop reads CACKDSYNSPLHF. The CDR3 bases are TGTGCCTGCAAAGACTCCTATAATTCACCCCTCCACTTT.

V is TRBV5-1 and J is TRBJ2-7, with TRBD2 as a possible D gene (5 bases). CDR1 and CDR2 (germline): SGHRS, YFSETQ. The V and J ends lost 0 bases and 5 bases respectively, with 12 bases between them. The CDR3 runs to 14 residues. The CDR3 coding sequence is TGCGCCAGCAGCTTGGGCGGCAAAGCGGACGAGCAGTACTTC. Encoded protein: CASSLGGKADEQYF.

This clonotype has only a few counts. This chain connects TRBV29-1 to TRBJ1-2; 11 nucleotides line up with TRBD1. The V and J ends lost 6 bases and 8 bases, in that order; junction bases with no gene match: 11. Germline CDR1 and CDR2: SQVTM and ANQGSEA. This CDR3 is built from 14 residues. The CDR3 nucleotides are TGCAGCGTACAGTTGACCGGGACAGGGGGAGGCTACACCTTC. It yields the protein CSVQLTGTGGGYTF.

The V call is TRBV12-3 or TRBV12-4, the J call TRBJ2-6, with D possibly matching TRBD1 (6 bases). The V end was cut by 6 bases, the J end by 0 bases, with 15 bases between. The CDR3 totals 17 residues. Written as DNA, the CDR3 is TGTGCCAGCAGCCCTCGGGACACGAGCTCTGGGGCCAACGTCCTGACTTTC. Its protein is CASSPRDTSSGANVLTF.

The chain employs TRBV7-9 and TRBJ2-5; no clear D gene. CDR1 and CDR2 from the germline V gene are SEHNR and FQNEAQ (reference sequence). V was clipped by 2 bases and J by 5 bases, with 12 bases between them. The length of the CDR3 is 14 residues. The chain's CDR3 is CASSLSPDWETQYF. The CDR3 coding sequence is TGTGCCAGCAGCTTATCTCCAGACTGGGAGACCCAGTACTTC.

This chain joins TRBV6-5 and TRBJ2-3; TRBD2 matches 12 bases. Germline CDR1 and CDR2: MNHEY and SVGAGI. The junction had 9 bases not matched to a gene; V was cut back by 2 bases and J by 0 bases. There are 19 residues in the CDR3. This CDR3 is CASSYGPPSGGVSTDTQYF. CDR3 DNA sequence: TGTGCCAGCAGTTACGGCCCCCCTAGCGGGGGGGTGAGCACAGATACGCAGTATTTT.

This clonotype was seen a handful of times. The chain is built from TRBV6-5 and TRBJ2-6; D assignment may be TRBD1 or TRBD2 (7 bases each). The germline V and J ends were trimmed by 0 bases and 1 base, with 16 bases remaining between them. This CDR3 comprises 19 residues. Germline assignment: CDR1 MNHEY and CDR2 SVGAGI. CDR3 bases: TGTGCCAGCAGTTACTCGCGGGGGACAGCGACGTCTGGGGCCAACGTCCTGACTTTC. Its translation is CASSYSRGTATSGANVLTF.

The rearrangement links TRBV6-2 or TRBV6-3 to TRBJ1-1; D is uncertain. With 0 bases removed from V and 3 bases from J, the gap between germline ends came to 14 bases. This CDR3 spans 16 amino acids. The germline V gene encodes CDR1 MNHEY and CDR2 SVGEGT. CDR3 nucleotides: TGTGCCAGCAGTTACTCCCCCCCGGTAACGTACACTGAAGCTTTCTTT. Amino acid sequence: CASSYSPPVTYTEAFF.

The rearrangement links TRBV10-1 to TRBJ2-4, with TRBD1 identical over 9 bases. The DNA matches TRBJ2-7 better at its end, which makes the J call doubtful. This CDR3 has 15 residues. In germline, CDR1 is WNHNN, CDR2 SYGVQD (reference sequence). This chain's CDR3 is CASIARSGQGGEQYF. CDR3 DNA: TGCGCCAGCATTGCGAGGTCGGGACAGGGCGGCGAGCAGTACTTC.

V usage is TRBV4-3 and J usage is TRBJ1-4; D is possibly TRBD1 (6 bases). CDR3 length: 15 amino acids. V was trimmed by 3 bases and J by 7 bases, leaving 15 bases between them. Looked up from germline, CDR1 is LGHNA and CDR2 is YSLEER. The CDR3 DNA reads TGCGCCAGCAGCCAGAGCAACAGGGACGGTGAAAAACTGTTTTTT. Translation gives CASSQSNRDGEKLFF.

J is TRBJ2-5 and V is TRBV12-3 or TRBV12-4, with D possibly being TRBD1 (5 bases). The CDR3 totals 15 residues. V was clipped by 3 bases and J by 2 bases, with 13 bases between them. The CDR3, as DNA: TGTGCCAGCAGTTTGGGTCCAGGGTGGCAAGAGACCCAGTACTTC. Translated, it gives CASSLGPGWQETQYF.

This chain links TRBV9 with TRBJ1-2; no firm D call. The CDR3 extends over 15 amino acids. Germline lookup yields CDR1 SGDLS and CDR2 YYNGEE. Trimming took off 0 bases at V and 2 bases at J, with 11 bases between the two ends. Here the CDR3 DNA reads TGTGCCAGCAGCGTAGGTAGCACTCAAAACTATGGCTACACCTTC. It yields the protein CASSVGSTQNYGYTF.

The genes are TRBV12-3 or TRBV12-4 and TRBJ2-2, with a tentative D call TRBD1 (6 bases). V was trimmed by 6 bases and J by 3 bases, leaving 14 bases between them. This CDR3 has 15 amino acids. The CDR3 protein is CASSLRDIHTGELFF. The CDR3 bases are TGTGCCAGCAGCCTCCGGGACATCCACACCGGGGAGCTGTTTTTT.